This TCR beta chain was recorded in a study of breast tumors, draining lymph nodes, adjacent tissues. Study-wide results and limits: Tumors had less TCR diversity than lymph nodes, more than nontumor tissue. The data were judged consistent with most tumor T cells coming from lymph node and expanding in tumor.

Samples came from axillary lymph nodes draining the breast cancer. TCRdb independently ran MiXCR on the multiplex PCR reads; one entry per CDR3 protein. This sample has some 150,000 distinct CDR3 sequences, with 20% to 25% found just once. Trimming removed 4 bases from V and 4 bases from J; junction bases left unmatched: 11. Per the germline V gene, CDR1 is LGHNA and CDR2 is YNFKEQ. This CDR3 region has 16 residues. This clonotype has at least ten counts. The antigen remains unidentified. Sequences were obtained from axillary lymph node tissue. The sequence derives from a female donor with breast cancer. Some clones in this sample may be carry-over from other donors' samples. The gene calls are TRBV4-2 and TRBJ2-7, with TRBD1 identical over 9 bases. The CDR3 is CASSRGSGQGVYEQYF. The CDR3 DNA is TGTGCCAGCAGCCGAGGATCGGGACAGGGCGTGTACGAGCAGTACTTC.